This T cell receptor (beta chain) was sequenced during a study of T cell changes during pregnancy in multiple sclerosis. Trimming left V 2 bases short and J 0 bases short, with 10 bases between. Germline V gene sequence: CDR1 MGHRA, CDR2 YSYEKL. This CDR3 comprises 16 residues. Libraries were prepared by immunoSEQ multiplex PCR; TCRdb keeps only in-frame clonotypes and omits some of them. The sample consists of about 44,000 clones, roughly 90% of them appearing once. The specimen comprised CD4+ T cells from peripheral blood mononuclear cells, sampled in the first trimester of pregnancy. This TCR derives from a female donor with multiple sclerosis, enrolled in a pregnancy study. This chain joins TRBV4-1 and TRBJ2-2; weak D call: TRBD1 (5 bases). The CDR3 sequence: CASSQYRSTNTGELFF. In DNA form, the CDR3 reads TGCGCCAGCAGCCAATACAGGTCCACGAACACCGGGGAGCTGTTTTTT.